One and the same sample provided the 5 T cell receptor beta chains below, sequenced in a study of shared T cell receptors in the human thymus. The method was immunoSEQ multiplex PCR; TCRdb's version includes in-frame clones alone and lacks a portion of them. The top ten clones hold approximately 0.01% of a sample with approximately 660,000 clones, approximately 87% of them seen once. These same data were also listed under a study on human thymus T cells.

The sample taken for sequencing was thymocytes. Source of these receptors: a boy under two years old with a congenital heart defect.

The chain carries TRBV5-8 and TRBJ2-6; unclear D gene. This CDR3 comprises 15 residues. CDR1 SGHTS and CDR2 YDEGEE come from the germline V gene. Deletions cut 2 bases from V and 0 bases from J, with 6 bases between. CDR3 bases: TGTGCCAGCAGCTTTAGAAACTCTGGGGCCAACGTCCTGACTTTC. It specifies CASSFRNSGANVLTF.

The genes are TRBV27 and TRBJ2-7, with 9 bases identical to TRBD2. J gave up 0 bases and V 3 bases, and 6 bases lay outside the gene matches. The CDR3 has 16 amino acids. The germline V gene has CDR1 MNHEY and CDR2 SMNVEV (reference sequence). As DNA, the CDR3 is TGTGCCAGCAGTTTCTCCCTAGCGGGAAGCTCCTACGAGCAGTACTTC. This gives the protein CASSFSLAGSSYEQYF.

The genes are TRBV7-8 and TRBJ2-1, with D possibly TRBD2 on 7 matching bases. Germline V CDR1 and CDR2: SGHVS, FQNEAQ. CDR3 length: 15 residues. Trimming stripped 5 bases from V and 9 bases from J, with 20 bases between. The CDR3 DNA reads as TGTGCCAGCAGCCCGATGGGAGGGGGTTTCGGTGAGCAGTTCTTC. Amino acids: CASSPMGGGFGEQFF. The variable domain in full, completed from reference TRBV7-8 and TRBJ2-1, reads GAGVSQSPRYKVAKRGQDVALRCDPISGHVSLFWYQQALGQGPEFLTYFQNEAQLDKSGLPSDRFFAERPEGSVSTLKIQRTQQEDSAVYLCASSPMGGGFGEQFFGPGTRLTVL.

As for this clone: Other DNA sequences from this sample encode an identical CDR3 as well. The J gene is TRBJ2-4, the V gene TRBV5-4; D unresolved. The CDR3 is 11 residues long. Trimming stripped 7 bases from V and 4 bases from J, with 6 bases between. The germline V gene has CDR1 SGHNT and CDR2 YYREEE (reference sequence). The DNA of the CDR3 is TGTGCCAGCTCCCTAAAAAACATTCAGTACTTC. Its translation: CASSLKNIQYF.

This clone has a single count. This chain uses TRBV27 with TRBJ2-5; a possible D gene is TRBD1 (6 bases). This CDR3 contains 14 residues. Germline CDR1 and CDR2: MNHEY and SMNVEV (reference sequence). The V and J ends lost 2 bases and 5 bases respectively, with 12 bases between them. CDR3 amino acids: CASSLGWGRETQYF. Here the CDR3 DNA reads TGTGCCAGCAGTTTAGGTTGGGGGCGTGAGACCCAGTACTTC.